The 31 T cell receptor beta chains given below trace back to one sample, sequenced in a study of blood T cells in healthy people across ages. Primed by a sample-barcoded 5' primer and a J-beta primer mix, a second PCR proceeded for 7 to 11 cycles. TCRdb independently ran MiXCR on the 5' RACE reads; one entry per CDR3 protein. The sample has about 1.1 million distinct CDR3 sequences, approximately 38% seen once; the top ten hold over 10%. Sample: blood. These receptors were collected from a young man in good health.

This clonotype was seen ten or more times. The chain has TRBV6-2 or TRBV6-3 and TRBJ2-4; D unresolved. The germline V and J ends were trimmed by 6 bases and 6 bases, with 18 bases remaining between them. Germline V gene sequence: CDR1 MNHEY, CDR2 SVGEGT. The length of the CDR3 is 15 residues. The DNA of the CDR3 is TGTGCCAGCAGGGGTGCACGGGCAATACCAAACATTCAGTACTTC. The encoded protein is CASRGARAIPNIQYF.

This clonotype was seen a few times. The chain uses TRBV12-3 or TRBV12-4 and TRBJ2-1; D uncertain. This CDR3 is 12 amino acids long. The germline V and J ends were trimmed by 0 bases and 10 bases, with 7 bases remaining between them. The CDR3 spells CASSLARTEQFF. In nucleotides, the CDR3 is TGTGCCAGCAGTTTAGCCCGGACCGAGCAGTTCTTC.

This clonotype was seen only a few times. V usage is TRBV3-1 and J usage is TRBJ2-1, with TRBD2 matching over 8 bases. This CDR3 is 16 amino acids long. After removal of 4 bases from V and 7 bases from J, the junction contained 12 bases not matched to a gene. In germline, CDR1 is LGHDT, CDR2 YNNKEL (reference sequence). The DNA for the CDR3 is TGTGCCAGCAGCCCCTCGGGGGCGGGGGGACTAAATGAGCAGTTCTTC. Amino acids: CASSPSGAGGLNEQFF.

This clonotype occurred a few times. V gene TRBV20-1 combines with J gene TRBJ1-1; D ambiguous. The V end lost 2 bases, the J end lost 0 bases, and 16 bases lay between the germline ends. CDR3 size: 16 residues. From germline, CDR1 is DFQATT and CDR2 SNEGSKA (reference sequence). This CDR3 is CSARPFEGGMNTEAFF. In nucleotides, the CDR3 is TGCAGTGCTAGACCCTTTGAGGGAGGCATGAACACTGAAGCTTTCTTT.

This clonotype was seen a few times. This chain links TRBV4-1 with TRBJ2-5, with D tentatively TRBD1 (5 bases). CDR1 and CDR2 from the germline V gene are MGHRA and YSYEKL. Trimming shortened V by 4 bases and J by 4 bases, and 16 bases separated the two germline ends. This CDR3 is 15 amino acids long. CDR3 loop: CASSPIGVWRETQYF. CDR3 in DNA: TGCGCCAGCAGCCCGATAGGGGTATGGCGAGAGACCCAGTACTTC.

This clonotype has a handful of counts. This chain links TRBV27 with TRBJ1-5; D perhaps matches TRBD1 (5 bases). This CDR3 comprises 17 residues. In germline, CDR1 is MNHEY, CDR2 SMNVEV (reference sequence). Trimming cost V 6 bases and J 3 bases, with 21 bases left between them. The CDR3 nucleotides are TGTGCCAGCAGAGACCTCCAGGGAACTGGAGACAATCAGCCCCAGCATTTT. Amino acids: CASRDLQGTGDNQPQHF.

Only a few counts were recorded for this clonotype. J is TRBJ2-1 and V is TRBV7-9, with TRBD1 matching over 10 bases. CDR3 size: 16 residues. Germline V gives CDR1 SEHNR, CDR2 FQNEAQ (reference sequence). V shed 5 bases and J 1 base; nucleotides not matched to a gene: 5. The CDR3 spells CASSPGTGVSYNEQFF. Here the CDR3 DNA reads TGTGCCAGCAGCCCTGGGACAGGGGTTTCCTACAATGAGCAGTTCTTC.

This clonotype has only a few counts. The chain carries TRBV6-2 or TRBV6-3 and TRBJ2-1; the D gene is possibly TRBD1 (5 bases). The J call may be mistaken, given a closer DNA end match to TRBJ2-7. The CDR3 extends over 13 amino acids. The germline V gene encodes CDR1 MNHEY and CDR2 SVGEGT. The DNA for the CDR3 is TGTGCCACGCAGGGAAGCTCCTACAATGAGCAGTACTTC. It specifies CATQGSSYNEQYF.

Only a few counts were recorded for this clonotype. The rearrangement joins TRBV6-5 to TRBJ1-1; D is unresolved. Germline V gene lookup returns CDR1 MNHEY and CDR2 SVGAGI. Trimming cost V 0 bases and J 3 bases, with 8 bases left between them. The CDR3 has 14 residues. In DNA form, the CDR3 reads TGTGCCAGCAGTTACTCAGACCCTGACACTGAAGCTTTCTTT. Its translation is CASSYSDPDTEAFF.

The sample holds many counts of this clonotype. The genes are TRBV5-1 and TRBJ2-1; D remains unclear. Trimming cost V 4 bases and J 3 bases, with 14 bases left between them. The CDR3 contains 15 residues. CDR1 and CDR2 from the germline V gene are SGHRS and YFSETQ. CDR3 sequence (DNA): TGCGCCAGCAGCCTCTCGTTCGCCGACTACAATGAGCAGTTCTTC. It codes for CASSLSFADYNEQFF. The full variable domain, its missing parts supplied by reference TRBV5-1 and TRBJ2-1, is KAGVTQTPRYLIKTRGQQVTLSCSPISGHRSVSWYQQTPGQGLQFLFEYFSETQRNKGNFPGRFSGRQFSNSRSEMNVSTLELGDSALYLCASSLSFADYNEQFFGPGTRLTVL.

This clonotype has just a few counts. V gene TRBV6-6 combines with J gene TRBJ1-1; maybe TRBD1 (5 bases). CDR3 length equals 13 residues. Between the trimmed V and J ends, which lost 6 bases and 5 bases, there was a span of 13 bases. Germline CDR1 and CDR2: MNHNY and SVGAGI (reference sequence). Written as DNA, the CDR3 is TGTGCCAGCAGAGACAGCCCGCGAACTGAAGCTTTCTTT. This sequence encodes CASRDSPRTEAFF.

In its sample, this clonotype was seen a few times. The chain uses TRBV7-9 and TRBJ2-3, with 7 bases fitting TRBD2. This CDR3 has 16 residues. Unmatched junction bases numbered 9, after V lost 5 bases and J lost 1 base. Germline V gives CDR1 SEHNR, CDR2 FQNEAQ (reference sequence). CDR3 DNA: TGTGCCAGCAGCCCAGCCGCCGGGAGGCGCACAGATACGCAGTATTTT. This translates into CASSPAAGRRTDTQYF.

A few counts support this clonotype. J is TRBJ2-5 and V is TRBV4-1; 8 positions match TRBD2. This CDR3 comprises 14 residues. The V segment lost 4 bases and the J segment 3 bases; nucleotides outside the gene matches: 4. Looked up from germline, CDR1 is MGHRA and CDR2 is YSYEKL. In DNA, the CDR3 is TGCGCCAGCAGCCTGGGACTAGAAGAAGAGACCCAGTACTTC. This encodes CASSLGLEEETQYF.

Comment on this clonotype: The junction differs from germline at one of its ends, possibly a read error. The chain has TRBV4-3 and TRBJ1-6, with D perhaps TRBD1 (5 bases). Looked up from germline, CDR1 is LGHNA and CDR2 is YSLEER. CDR3 length: 16 residues. DNA of the CDR3: TGCGCCAGCAGCCAAGATCGACAGATTCGAGGTTCACCCCCCCACTTT. Translated, it gives CASSQDRQIRGSPPHF.

This clonotype has only a few counts. This chain uses TRBV5-1 with TRBJ2-1; TRBD2 matches at 7 bases. The CDR3 is 16 residues long. Germline V CDR1 and CDR2: SGHRS, YFSETQ. V was clipped by 5 bases and J by 9 bases; unmatched bases: 17. Here the CDR3 reads CASRNLQGLYGGEQFF. The CDR3 nucleotides read TGCGCCAGCAGAAACCTTCAGGGACTATACGGAGGTGAGCAGTTCTTC.

This chain connects TRBV12-3 or TRBV12-4 to TRBJ1-4, with D perhaps matching TRBD1 (6 bases). The CDR3 runs 14 residues. Trimming pared 8 bases from V and 5 bases from J, leaving 15 bases between. The CDR3 reads CASARTDSNEKLFF. The CDR3 DNA reads as TGTGCCAGCGCGCGGACAGATTCAAATGAAAAACTGTTTTTT.

Notes on this clonotype: The junction departs from the called germline gene at one end, perhaps through a read error. The J gene is TRBJ2-3, the V gene TRBV12-3 or TRBV12-4; 8 bases map to TRBD2. The CDR3 covers 14 residues. CDR3 sequence (DNA): TGTACCAGTAGTCAGAGTAGCGGGGCAGATACGCAGTATTTT. It is translated as CTSSQSSGADTQYF.

This clonotype came up a few times. The CDR3 spells CASSRIVDTGELFF. As DNA, the CDR3 is TGCGCCAGCAGCCGGATAGTAGACACCGGGGAGCTGTTTTTT. The chain employs TRBV4-3 and TRBJ2-2; D is unresolved. V lost 4 bases and J 3 bases, leaving 9 bases between the germline ends. Germline CDR1 reads LGHNA; CDR2 reads YSLEER. The CDR3 extends over 14 amino acids.

This clonotype came up a few times. The chain combines TRBV12-3 or TRBV12-4 with TRBJ2-1; no firm D call. V was cut by 6 bases and J by 5 bases, with 17 bases left in between. CDR3 length equals 15 residues. CDR3 amino acids: CASSPDGFNNNEQFF. The CDR3 DNA follows: TGTGCCAGCAGCCCAGACGGATTCAATAACAATGAGCAGTTCTTC.

The chain links TRBV4-2 to TRBJ2-3; 8 bases are a match to TRBD2. This CDR3 region has 17 residues. The V gene's germline CDR1 is LGHNA and CDR2 YNFKEQ. V gave up 1 base and J gave up 3 bases; unmatched junction bases: 9. CDR3 in DNA: TGTGCCAGCAGCCAAGTCGTCGGGGGGGTGGGTACAGATACGCAGTATTTT. Protein sequence: CASSQVVGGVGTDTQYF.

The rearrangement links TRBV5-1 to TRBJ1-4; 7 bases line up with TRBD1. The CDR3 has 15 residues. Germline lookup yields CDR1 SGHRS and CDR2 YFSETQ. V trimming: 4 bases; J trimming: 7 bases; junction bases outside the gene matches: 10. CDR3: CASSDLEGAGEKLFF. CDR3 DNA: TGCGCCAGCAGCGATTTAGAGGGGGCAGGTGAAAAACTGTTTTTT.

The genes are TRBV24-1 and TRBJ2-1; D ambiguous. The CDR3 is made up of 13 amino acids. V lost 4 bases to trimming and J lost 3 bases, with 6 bases between them. Germline V gene data show CDR1 as KGHDR and CDR2 as SFDVKD. Written as DNA, the CDR3 is TGTGCCACCAGTGACGACCACTACAATGAGCAGTTCTTC. Its translation is CATSDDHYNEQFF.

The table lists this clonotype with a count of one. The chain carries TRBV3-1 and TRBJ1-1; D call uncertain. V was shortened by 4 bases and J by 1 base, with 10 bases between the two germline ends. This CDR3 spans 14 amino acids. The germline CDR1 and CDR2 sequences are LGHDT and YNNKEL (reference sequence). This CDR3 reads CASSPLDANTEAFF. Written as DNA, the CDR3 is TGTGCCAGCAGCCCCCTTGACGCGAACACTGAAGCTTTCTTT.

The chain employs TRBV20-1 and TRBJ1-2; 7 bases match TRBD1. The germline CDR1 and CDR2 sequences are DFQATT and SNEGSKA (reference sequence). After removal of 4 bases from V and 6 bases from J, the junction contained 5 bases not matched to a gene. The CDR3 has 12 amino acids. As DNA, the CDR3 is TGCAGTGCTAATCAAGGGGGCCATGGCTACACCTTC. It codes for CSANQGGHGYTF.

This clonotype has only a few counts. This chain links TRBV6-6 with TRBJ2-5, with TRBD1 matching over 7 bases. The J call may not be correct, given that the DNA end is closer to TRBJ2-7. Germline V gene sequence: CDR1 MNHNY, CDR2 SVGAGI (reference sequence). This CDR3 has 12 amino acids. The DNA for the CDR3 is TGTGCCAGCAGTTTGACAGGGCCCGAGCAGTACTTC. It specifies CASSLTGPEQYF.

The chain combines TRBV10-3 with TRBJ1-1; tentative D call: TRBD1 (6 bases). Trimming cost V 4 bases and J 1 base, with 7 bases left between them. This CDR3 has 13 amino acids. Germline V gene data show CDR1 as ENHRY and CDR2 as SYGVKD. The CDR3, as DNA: TGTGCCATCAGTGGGGGACAGAACACTGAAGCTTTCTTT. It translates to CAISGGQNTEAFF.

The gene calls are TRBV14 and TRBJ1-6; D unresolved. Trimming stripped 4 bases from V and 4 bases from J, with 11 bases between. Germline-derived CDR1 and CDR2 are SGHDN and FVKESK. The CDR3 runs to 15 residues. CDR3 in DNA: TGTGCCAGCAGCCCGGAATCTGCTTATAATTCACCCCTCCACTTT. Its protein is CASSPESAYNSPLHF.

A few counts support this clonotype. The chain is built from TRBV2 and TRBJ2-7, with TRBD1 matching over 10 bases. Germline V gene sequence: CDR1 SNHLY, CDR2 FYNNEI. The CDR3 sequence is 13 residues long. V gave up 7 bases and J gave up 7 bases; unmatched junction bases: 7. In nucleotides, the CDR3 is TGTGCCAGCAAAGGGGACAGGGGAGGAGAGCAGTACTTC. This codes for CASKGDRGGEQYF.

CDR3 sequence reads: CASSQNTGRNEKLFF. Here the CDR3 DNA reads TGCGCCAGCAGCCAAAACACTGGGCGGAATGAAAAACTGTTTTTT. This chain joins TRBV5-1 and TRBJ1-4; D remains ambiguous. Trimming removed 4 bases at V and 5 bases at J, with 15 bases between. This CDR3 is built from 15 residues. In germline, CDR1 is SGHRS, CDR2 YFSETQ.

The chain couples TRBV12-3 or TRBV12-4 to TRBJ2-1, with 8 bases identical to TRBD1. This CDR3 contains 15 residues. V dropped 6 bases and J dropped 5; count of bases not matched to a gene: 9. The CDR3 region has the DNA TGTGCCAGCAGGGGGACAGGCCTAAACGACAATGAGCAGTTCTTC. Protein sequence: CASRGTGLNDNEQFF.

In regard to this clonotype: Sequence at one end of the junction differs from germline and may be a read error. This rearrangement joins TRBV9 to TRBJ2-3, with 11 bases identical to TRBD2. The CDR3 is made up of 17 amino acids. Germline values: CDR1 SGDLS, CDR2 YYNGEE. The CDR3 DNA reads as TGTGCCAGCAGCCAAAGGAGACTAGCGGGGAGCACAGATACGCGGTATTTT. This encodes CASSQRRLAGSTDTRYF.